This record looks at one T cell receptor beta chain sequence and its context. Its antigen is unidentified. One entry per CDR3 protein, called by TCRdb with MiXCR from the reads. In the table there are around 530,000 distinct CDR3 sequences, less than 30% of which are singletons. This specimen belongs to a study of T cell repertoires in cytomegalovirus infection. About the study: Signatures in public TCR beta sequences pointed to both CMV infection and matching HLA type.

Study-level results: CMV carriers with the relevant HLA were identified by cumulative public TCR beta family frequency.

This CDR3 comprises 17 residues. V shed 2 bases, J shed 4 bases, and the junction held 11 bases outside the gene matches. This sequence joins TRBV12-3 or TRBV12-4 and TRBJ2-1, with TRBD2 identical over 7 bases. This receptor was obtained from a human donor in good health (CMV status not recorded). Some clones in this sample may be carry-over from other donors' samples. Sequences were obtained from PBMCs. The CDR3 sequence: CASSLSLAEAAYNEQFF. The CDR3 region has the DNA TGTGCCAGCAGTTTATCGCTAGCGGAAGCGGCTTACAATGAGCAGTTCTTC.